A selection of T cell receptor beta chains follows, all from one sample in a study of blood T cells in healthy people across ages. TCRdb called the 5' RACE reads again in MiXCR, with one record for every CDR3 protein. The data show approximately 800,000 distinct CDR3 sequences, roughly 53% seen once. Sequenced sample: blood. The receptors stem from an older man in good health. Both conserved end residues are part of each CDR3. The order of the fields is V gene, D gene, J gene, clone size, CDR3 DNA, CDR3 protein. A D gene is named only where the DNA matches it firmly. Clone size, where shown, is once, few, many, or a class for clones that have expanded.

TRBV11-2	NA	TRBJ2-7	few	TGTGCCAGCAGCAAAGTTGGGGGAAAGGACTACGAGCAGTACTTC	CASSKVGGKDYEQYF
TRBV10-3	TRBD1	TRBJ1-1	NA	TGTGCCATCAGTGGGACAGGGAACACTGAAGCTTTCTTT	CAISGTGNTEAFF
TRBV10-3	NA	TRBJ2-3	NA	TGTGCCATCAGTACTGGACAGTACAGATACGCGTATTTT	CAISTGQYRYAYF
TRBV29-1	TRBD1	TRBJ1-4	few	TGCAGCGTTGGCAACAGGGGGAACGAAAAACTGTTTTTT	CSVGNRGNEKLFF
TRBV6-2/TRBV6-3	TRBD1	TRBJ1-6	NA	TGTGCCAGCAGTTACCCCCGACAGGGAGGAACCCTCCACTTT	CASSYPRQGGTLHF
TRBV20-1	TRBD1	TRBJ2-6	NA	TGCAGTGGACAGGGCTCTGGGGCCAACGTCCTGACTTTC	CSGQGSGANVLTF
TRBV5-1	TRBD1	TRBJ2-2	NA	TGCGCCAGCAGCTTGACAGGGGGAATACCCGGGGAGCTGTTTTTT	CASSLTGGIPGELFF
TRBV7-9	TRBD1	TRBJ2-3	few	TGTGCCAGCAGCTTAAGGGGGCTAGTGGCAGATACGCAGTATTTT	CASSLRGLVADTQYF
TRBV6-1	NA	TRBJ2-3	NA	TGTGCCAGCAGGCTAGGGCTGGTGGCTACGGGCACAGATACGCAGTATTTT	CASRLGLVATGTDTQYF
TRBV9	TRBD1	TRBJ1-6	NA	TGTACCAGCAGCCTCGGACAGGGGGATTCACCCCTCCACTTT	CTSSLGQGDSPLHF
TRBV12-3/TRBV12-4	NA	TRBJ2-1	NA	TGTGCCAGCAGTTTAGGGACTGTGGGTGAGCAGTTCTTC	CASSLGTVGEQFF
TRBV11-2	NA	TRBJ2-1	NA	TGTGCCAGCAGCTCAGGGGGGGTCCAGTTCTTC	CASSSGGVQFF
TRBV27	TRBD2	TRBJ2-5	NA	TGTGCCAGCAGTTTACTCCCCGGGGGGTACCAAGAGACCCAGTACTTC	CASSLLPGGYQETQYF
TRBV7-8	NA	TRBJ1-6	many	TGTGCCAGCAGCTTAATGCAGGACACTTCACCCCTCCACTTT	CASSLMQDTSPLHF
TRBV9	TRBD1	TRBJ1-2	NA	TGTGCCAGCAGCGTAGCTACAGGGGAAGTGGATGGCTACACCTTC	CASSVATGEVDGYTF
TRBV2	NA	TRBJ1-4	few	TGTGCCAGCAGGGATATCGGGACCTCGAGGGAAAAACTGTTTTTT	CASRDIGTSREKLFF
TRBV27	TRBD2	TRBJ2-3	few	TGTGCCAGCTCCTCACTAGCGGGAGGCACAGATACGCAGTATTTT	CASSSLAGGTDTQYF
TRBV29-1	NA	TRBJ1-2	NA	TGCAGCGTTGAAAAGGCGCAGGGTGGGTATGGCTACACCTTC	CSVEKAQGGYGYTF
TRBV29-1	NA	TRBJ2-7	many	TGCAGCGTCGGAGACAGAACCTACGAGCAGTACTTC	CSVGDRTYEQYF
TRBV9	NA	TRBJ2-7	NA	TGTGCCCGCAGCGTAGGAGCCAGCTACGAGCAGTACTTC	CARSVGASYEQYF
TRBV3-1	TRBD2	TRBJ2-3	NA	TGTGCCAGCAGCCCAACTAGCGGGGGGAGGACAGATACGCGGTATTTT	CASSPTSGGRTDTRYF
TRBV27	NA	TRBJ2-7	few	TGTGCCAGCAGTCCGCTGAGGACCCACTACGAGCAGTACTTC	CASSPLRTHYEQYF
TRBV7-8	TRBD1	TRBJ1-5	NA	TGTGCCAGCAGCTCTATACAGGGGTTCAATCAGCCCCAGCATTTT	CASSSIQGFNQPQHF
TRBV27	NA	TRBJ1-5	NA	TGTGCCAGCAGTCCTCCCCCGCCTAATAGCAATCAGCCCCAGCATTTT	CASSPPPPNSNQPQHF
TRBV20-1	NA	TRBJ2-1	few	TGCAGTGCTAGGATCCCTGGGAGCGAGGTCGGGTTCTTC	CSARIPGSEVGFF
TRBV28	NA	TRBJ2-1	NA	TGTGCCAGCAGCCGAGGGAGGAATGAGCAGTTCTTC	CASSRGRNEQFF
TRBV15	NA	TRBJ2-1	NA	TGTGCCACCAGCAGAGATTGGGTGGCCGGGCCCAACAATGAGCAGTTCTTC	CATSRDWVAGPNNEQFF
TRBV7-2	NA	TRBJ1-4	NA	TGTGTCAGCAGCTTAGGTATCCGGGACGATGAAAAACTGTTTTTT	CVSSLGIRDDEKLFF
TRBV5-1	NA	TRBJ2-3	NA	TGCGCCAGCAGCCCGGGCCGGGAGAACAGAGACGCGTATTTT	CASSPGRENRDAYF
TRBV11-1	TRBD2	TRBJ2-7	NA	TGTGCCAGCGGCCGACTCGGGGGGTCCGAGCAGTACTTC	CASGRLGGSEQYF
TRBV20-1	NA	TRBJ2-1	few	TGCAGTGCTAGAGTCCCGGGAGCTAACTACAATGAGCAGTTCTTC	CSARVPGANYNEQFF
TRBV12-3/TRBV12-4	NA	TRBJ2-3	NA	TGTGCCAGCAGTTCAGACAGCCACAGATACGCGTATTTT	CASSSDSHRYAYF
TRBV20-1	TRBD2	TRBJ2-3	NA	TGCAGTGCTAGACCTACTAGCGGGAGAGCCACAGATACGCAGTATTTT	CSARPTSGRATDTQYF
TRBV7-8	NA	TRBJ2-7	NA	TGTGCCAGCAGCTCCAAATCTTTTTACGAGCAGTACTTC	CASSSKSFYEQYF
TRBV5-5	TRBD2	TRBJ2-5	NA	TGTGCCAGCAGCCGCTTGGGGGGGAAAGTAAATGAGCAGTACTTC	CASSRLGGKVNEQYF
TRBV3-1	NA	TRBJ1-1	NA	TGTGCCAGCAGCCAAGCGGCTGAAGCTTTCTTT	CASSQAAEAFF
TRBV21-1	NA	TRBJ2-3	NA	TGTGCCAGCAGCAGTACAGGGGGTAGTAGCAAAGGGCACAGATACGCGTATTTT	CASSSTGGSSKGHRYAYF
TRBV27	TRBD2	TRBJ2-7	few	TGTGCCAGCAGTTCCACCGGACTAGCGGGCCGCTCCTACGAGCAGTACTTC	CASSSTGLAGRSYEQYF
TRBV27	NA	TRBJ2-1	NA	TGTGCCAGCAGTTTAGGGCCCCACGGTTACAATGAGCAGTTCTTC	CASSLGPHGYNEQFF
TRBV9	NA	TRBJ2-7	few	TGTGCCAGCAGCGTAGATGCAGCCTCCTACGAGCAGTACTTC	CASSVDAASYEQYF
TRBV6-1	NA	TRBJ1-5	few	TGTGCCAGCAGCCCTGCCCGGGGTCTCAATCAGCCCCAGCATTTT	CASSPARGLNQPQHF
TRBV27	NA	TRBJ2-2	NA	TGTGCCAGCAGGACCCGTAACACCGGGGAGCTGTTTTTT	CASRTRNTGELFF
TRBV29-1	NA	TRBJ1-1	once	TGCAGCGCGGGTTATAACACTGAAGCTTTCTTT	CSAGYNTEAFF
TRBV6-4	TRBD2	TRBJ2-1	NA	TGTGCCAGCAGTCCGATCGGGGGGTCCAATGAGCAGTTCTTC	CASSPIGGSNEQFF